This TCR beta chain is drawn from a study of blood T cell repertoires in COVID-19. The CDR3 runs 16 residues. The ends were cut back, 2 bases at V and 0 bases at J, with 12 bases in the middle. CDR1 and CDR2 (germline): SGHTS, YDEGEE. Method: immunoSEQ multiplex PCR; TCRdb's copy keeps in-frame clones and lacks some. The data show 340,000 or so clones, around 86% seen once. The rearrangement links TRBV5-8 to TRBJ2-1; D ambiguous. This receptor was taken from a man aged 50 to 60 with active or convalescent COVID-19. Sequenced sample: peripheral blood. CDR3 amino acids: CASSLYSPGSYNEQFF. CDR3 in DNA: TGTGCCAGCAGCTTATACTCCCCCGGCTCCTACAATGAGCAGTTCTTC.